Listed below are T cell receptor beta chains from one sample, sequenced in a study of cytomegalovirus exposure and HLA in healthy donors. Only in-frame clones appear in the TCRdb table, and some are missing; sequencing was by immunoSEQ multiplex PCR. The sample consists of about 180,000 clones, roughly 80% of them appearing once. Sequenced: PBMCs. These TCRs come from a man aged 25 to 40 in good health and CMV-seropositive. Both conserved end residues are part of each CDR3. The D gene is left open where the match is weak. Size is omitted from some rows. Given values are once, few, many or a class for expanded clones.

CDR3aa: CSANSDGYTF; CDR3nt: TGCAGTGCTAACAGTGATGGCTACACCTTC; j_gene: TRBJ1-2; d_gene: .; abundance: few; v_gene: TRBV20-1
CDR3aa: CASSQLAIDHNEQFF; CDR3nt: TGTGCCAGCAGCCAACTAGCGATCGATCACAATGAGCAGTTCTTC; j_gene: TRBJ2-1; d_gene: .; abundance: few; v_gene: TRBV14
CDR3aa: CASRDYSEGGTDTQYF; CDR3nt: TGTGCCAGCAGGGACTACTCTGAGGGAGGCACAGATACGCAGTATTTT; j_gene: TRBJ2-3; d_gene: .; abundance: .; v_gene: TRBV27
CDR3aa: CASSPGLAGVTQETQYF; CDR3nt: TGTGCCAGCAGCCCGGGACTAGCGGGAGTAACCCAAGAGACCCAGTACTTC; j_gene: TRBJ2-5; d_gene: TRBD2; abundance: .; v_gene: TRBV5-6
CDR3aa: CASSPTGVYLGGREQFF; CDR3nt: TGTGCCAGTAGTCCCACGGGGGTCTACTTGGGCGGAAGGGAGCAGTTCTTC; j_gene: TRBJ2-1; d_gene: .; abundance: few; v_gene: TRBV19
CDR3aa: CAWSVLDSYGYTF; CDR3nt: TGTGCCTGGAGTGTACTTGATAGCTATGGCTACACCTTC; j_gene: TRBJ1-2; d_gene: .; abundance: .; v_gene: TRBV30
CDR3aa: CASSLGRRSSYEQYF; CDR3nt: TGTGCCAGCAGCTTGGGACGGAGGAGCTCCTACGAGCAGTACTTC; j_gene: TRBJ2-7; d_gene: .; abundance: .; v_gene: TRBV5-6
CDR3aa: CASSFRGSSYEQYF; CDR3nt: TGTGCCAGCAGTTTCCGGGGGAGCTCCTACGAGCAGTACTTC; j_gene: TRBJ2-7; d_gene: .; abundance: .; v_gene: TRBV27
CDR3aa: CAISLGRGTGELFF; CDR3nt: TGTGCCATTTCGCTGGGCAGGGGCACCGGGGAGCTGTTTTTT; j_gene: TRBJ2-2; d_gene: .; abundance: .; v_gene: TRBV19
CDR3aa: CASSGTSGRANEQFF; CDR3nt: TGCGCCAGCAGTGGGACTAGCGGGAGGGCCAATGAGCAGTTCTTC; j_gene: TRBJ2-1; d_gene: TRBD2; abundance: .; v_gene: TRBV5-1
CDR3aa: CASSLGGDQETQYF; CDR3nt: TGTGCCAGCTCGCTAGGGGGAGACCAAGAGACCCAGTACTTC; j_gene: TRBJ2-5; d_gene: .; abundance: .; v_gene: TRBV18
CDR3aa: CASSLSGTVKNIQYF; CDR3nt: TGCGCCAGCAGCTTGTCGGGGACAGTAAAAAACATTCAGTACTTC; j_gene: TRBJ2-4; d_gene: TRBD1; abundance: .; v_gene: TRBV5-1
CDR3aa: CASSAGSQANYGYTF; CDR3nt: TGTGCCAGCAGCGCCGGGTCACAAGCTAACTATGGCTACACCTTC; j_gene: TRBJ1-2; d_gene: .; abundance: .; v_gene: TRBV9
CDR3aa: CASRDSGIEAFF; CDR3nt: TGTGCCAGCAGGGATAGCGGGATCGAAGCTTTCTTT; j_gene: TRBJ1-1; d_gene: .; abundance: .; v_gene: TRBV6-5
CDR3aa: CASSVTLTDTQYF; CDR3nt: TGTGCCAGCAGTGTGACTCTCACAGATACGCAGTATTTT; j_gene: TRBJ2-3; d_gene: .; abundance: .; v_gene: TRBV25-1
CDR3aa: CASSLSSRHSYNEQFF; CDR3nt: TGTGCCAGCAGTTTATCATCCAGGCACTCCTACAATGAGCAGTTCTTC; j_gene: TRBJ2-1; d_gene: .; abundance: .; v_gene: TRBV27
CDR3aa: CASSPRGSAGTYEQYF; CDR3nt: TGCGCCAGCAGCCCCCGGGGTTCCGCGGGTACCTACGAGCAGTACTTC; j_gene: TRBJ2-7; d_gene: .; abundance: once; v_gene: TRBV4-1
CDR3aa: CASSISRQGAFNSPLHF; CDR3nt: TGTGCCAGTAGTATATCCCGACAGGGGGCTTTTAATTCACCCCTCCACTTT; j_gene: TRBJ1-6; d_gene: TRBD1; abundance: .; v_gene: TRBV19
CDR3aa: CAWREGTSGPYNEQFF; CDR3nt: TGTGCCTGGAGGGAGGGGACTAGCGGGCCCTACAATGAGCAGTTCTTC; j_gene: TRBJ2-1; d_gene: TRBD2; abundance: .; v_gene: TRBV30
CDR3aa: CASSLYRANTEAFF; CDR3nt: TGTGCCAGCAGCTTGTACAGGGCGAACACTGAAGCTTTCTTT; j_gene: TRBJ1-1; d_gene: .; abundance: .; v_gene: TRBV7-8
CDR3aa: CASIGYRENQPQHF; CDR3nt: TGTGCCAGCATAGGTTACAGGGAAAATCAGCCCCAGCATTTT; j_gene: TRBJ1-5; d_gene: .; abundance: .; v_gene: TRBV27
CDR3aa: CASSQDSSGRLLANNEQFF; CDR3nt: TGCGCCAGCAGCCAAGACTCGAGCGGGAGGCTGTTAGCCAACAATGAGCAGTTCTTC; j_gene: TRBJ2-1; d_gene: TRBD2; abundance: few; v_gene: TRBV4-1
CDR3aa: CASSVSPGFNEKLFF; CDR3nt: TGTGCCAGCAGCGTAAGCCCAGGGTTTAATGAAAAACTGTTTTTT; j_gene: TRBJ1-4; d_gene: .; abundance: .; v_gene: TRBV9
CDR3aa: CASSLKGGTYGYTF; CDR3nt: TGTGCCAGCAGTTTAAAGGGGGGGACCTATGGCTACACCTTC; j_gene: TRBJ1-2; d_gene: .; abundance: .; v_gene: TRBV27
CDR3aa: CASSPWTHSGANVLTF; CDR3nt: TGTGCCAGTAGTCCCTGGACTCACTCTGGGGCCAACGTCCTGACTTTC; j_gene: TRBJ2-6; d_gene: .; abundance: once; v_gene: TRBV19